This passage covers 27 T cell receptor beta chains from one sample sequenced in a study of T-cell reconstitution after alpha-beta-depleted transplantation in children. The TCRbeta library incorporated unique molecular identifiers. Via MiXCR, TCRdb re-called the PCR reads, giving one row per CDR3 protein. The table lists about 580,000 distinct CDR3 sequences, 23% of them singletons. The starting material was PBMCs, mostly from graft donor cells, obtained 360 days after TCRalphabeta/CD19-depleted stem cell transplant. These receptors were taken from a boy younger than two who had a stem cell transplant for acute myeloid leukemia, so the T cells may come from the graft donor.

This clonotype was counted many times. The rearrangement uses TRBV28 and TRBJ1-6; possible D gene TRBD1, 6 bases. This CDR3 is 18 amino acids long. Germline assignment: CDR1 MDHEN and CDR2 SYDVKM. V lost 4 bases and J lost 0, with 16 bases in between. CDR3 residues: CASSSQGWPSSYNSPLHF. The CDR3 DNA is TGTGCCAGCAGTTCACAGGGTTGGCCTAGCTCCTATAATTCACCCCTCCACTTT.

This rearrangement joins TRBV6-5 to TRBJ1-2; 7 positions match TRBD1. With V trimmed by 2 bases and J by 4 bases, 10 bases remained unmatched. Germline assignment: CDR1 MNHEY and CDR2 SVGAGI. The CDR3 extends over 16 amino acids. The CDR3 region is CASSYVFGDSSYGYTF. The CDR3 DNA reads TGTGCCAGCAGTTACGTCTTCGGGGACAGCAGCTATGGCTACACCTTC.

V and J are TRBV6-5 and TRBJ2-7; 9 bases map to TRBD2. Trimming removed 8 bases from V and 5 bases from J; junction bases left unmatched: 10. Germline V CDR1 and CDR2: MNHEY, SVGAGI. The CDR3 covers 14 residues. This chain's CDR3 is CASSTGLAGNEQYV. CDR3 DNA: TGTGCCAGCTCGACCGGGCTAGCGGGGAACGAGCAGTACGTC.

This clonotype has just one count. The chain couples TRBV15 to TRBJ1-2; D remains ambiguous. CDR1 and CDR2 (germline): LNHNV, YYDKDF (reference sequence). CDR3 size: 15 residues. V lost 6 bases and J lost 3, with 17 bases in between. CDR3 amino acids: CATSTRVSEHYGYTF. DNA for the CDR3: TGTGCCACCAGTACCCGGGTCTCAGAACACTATGGCTACACCTTC.

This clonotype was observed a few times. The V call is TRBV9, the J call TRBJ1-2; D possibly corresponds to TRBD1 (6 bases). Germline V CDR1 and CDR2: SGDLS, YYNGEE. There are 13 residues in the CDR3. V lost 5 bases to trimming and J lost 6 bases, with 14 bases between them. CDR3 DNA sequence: TGTGCCAGCAGTGGAGGGGGTGAACATGGCTACACCTTC. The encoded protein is CASSGGGEHGYTF.

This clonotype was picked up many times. The CDR3 bases are TGTGCCAGCAGCTTAAAAGGGGGACAGGGCCCTGAAGCTTTCTTT. Encoded protein: CASSLKGGQGPEAFF. The rearrangement joins TRBV7-9 to TRBJ1-1, with 9 bases aligning to TRBD1. V lost 2 bases to trimming and J lost 6 bases; unmatched junction nucleotides: 7. Per germline, CDR1 SEHNR and CDR2 FQNEAQ (reference sequence). The CDR3 consists of 15 residues.

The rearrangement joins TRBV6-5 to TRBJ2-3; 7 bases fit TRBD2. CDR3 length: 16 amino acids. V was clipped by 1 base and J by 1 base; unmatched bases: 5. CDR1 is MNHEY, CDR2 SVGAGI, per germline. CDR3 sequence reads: CASSYFGGGGTDTQYF. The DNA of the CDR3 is TGTGCCAGCAGTTACTTTGGGGGGGGGGGCACAGATACGCAGTATTTT.

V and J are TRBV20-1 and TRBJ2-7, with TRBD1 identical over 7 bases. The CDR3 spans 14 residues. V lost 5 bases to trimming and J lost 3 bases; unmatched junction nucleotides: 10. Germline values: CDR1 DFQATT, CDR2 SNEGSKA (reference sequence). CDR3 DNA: TGCAGTGCTTCCGGGACAGTGGGCATCTACGAGCAGTACTTC. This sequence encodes CSASGTVGIYEQYF.

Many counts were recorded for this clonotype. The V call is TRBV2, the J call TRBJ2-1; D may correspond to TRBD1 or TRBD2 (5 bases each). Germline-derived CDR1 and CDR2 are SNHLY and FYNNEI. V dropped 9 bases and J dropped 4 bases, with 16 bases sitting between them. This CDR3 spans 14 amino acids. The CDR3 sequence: CASSPGTGYNEQFF. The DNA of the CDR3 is TGTGCCAGTTCTCCCGGGACGGGATACAATGAGCAGTTCTTC.

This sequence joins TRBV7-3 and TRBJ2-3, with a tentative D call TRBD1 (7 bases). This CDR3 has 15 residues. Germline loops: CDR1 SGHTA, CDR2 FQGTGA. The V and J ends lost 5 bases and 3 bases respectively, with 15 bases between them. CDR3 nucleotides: TGTGCCAGCAGCCCTCTATCAGGGGGGACAGATACGCAGTATTTT. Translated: CASSPLSGGTDTQYF.

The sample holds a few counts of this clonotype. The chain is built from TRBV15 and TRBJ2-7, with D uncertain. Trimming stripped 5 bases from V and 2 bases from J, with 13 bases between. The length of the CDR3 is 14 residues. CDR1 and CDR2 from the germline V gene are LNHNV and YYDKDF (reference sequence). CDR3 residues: CATSPVRRPYEQYF. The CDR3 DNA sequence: TGTGCCACCAGCCCCGTGAGGCGGCCCTACGAGCAGTACTTC.

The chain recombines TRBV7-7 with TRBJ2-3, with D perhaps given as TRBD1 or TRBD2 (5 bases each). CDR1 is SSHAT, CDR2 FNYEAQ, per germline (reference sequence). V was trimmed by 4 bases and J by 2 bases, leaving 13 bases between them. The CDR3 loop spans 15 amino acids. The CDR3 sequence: CASSSSGTFTDTQYF. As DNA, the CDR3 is TGTGCCAGCAGCTCCTCCGGGACGTTCACAGATACGCAGTATTTT.

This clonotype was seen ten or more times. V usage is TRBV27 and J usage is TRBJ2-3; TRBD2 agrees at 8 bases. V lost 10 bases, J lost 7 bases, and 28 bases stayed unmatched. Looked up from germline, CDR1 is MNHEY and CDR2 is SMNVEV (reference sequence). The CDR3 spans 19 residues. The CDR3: CAILHRDLNSGAENNTQYF. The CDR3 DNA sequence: TGTGCCATCCTACATCGGGACCTAAATAGCGGGGCGGAGAACAATACGCAGTATTTT.

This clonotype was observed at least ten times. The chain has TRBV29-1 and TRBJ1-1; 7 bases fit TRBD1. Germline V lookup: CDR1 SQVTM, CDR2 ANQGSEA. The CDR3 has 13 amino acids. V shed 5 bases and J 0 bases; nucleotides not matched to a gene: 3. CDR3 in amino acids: CSVKGTVNTEAFF. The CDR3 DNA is TGCAGCGTTAAGGGGACAGTGAACACTGAAGCTTTCTTT.

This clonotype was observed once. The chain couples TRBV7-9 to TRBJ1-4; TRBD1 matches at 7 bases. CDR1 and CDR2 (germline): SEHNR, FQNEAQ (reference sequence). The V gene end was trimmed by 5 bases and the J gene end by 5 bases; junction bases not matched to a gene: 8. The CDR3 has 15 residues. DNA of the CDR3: TGTGCCAGCAGCGCCACGGGACAGCTCAATGAAAAACTGTTTTTT. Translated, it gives CASSATGQLNEKLFF.

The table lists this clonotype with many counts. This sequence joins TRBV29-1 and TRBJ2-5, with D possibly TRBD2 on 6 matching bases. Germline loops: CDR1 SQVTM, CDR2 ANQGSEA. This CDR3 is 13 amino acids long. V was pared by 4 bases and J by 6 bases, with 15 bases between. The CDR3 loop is CSVAWGVAKTQYF. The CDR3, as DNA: TGCAGCGTTGCGTGGGGGGTTGCGAAGACCCAGTACTTC.

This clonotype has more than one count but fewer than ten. The DNA for the CDR3 is TGCAGTGCTAGAGGCCTGGGACTAGCGGGGGAGACGAACACCGGGGAGCTGTTTTTT. Translated: CSARGLGLAGETNTGELFF. The chain links TRBV20-1 to TRBJ2-2, with 14 bases aligning to TRBD2. CDR1 DFQATT and CDR2 SNEGSKA come from the germline V gene (reference sequence). This CDR3 is 19 amino acids long. The J segment lost 0 bases and the V segment lost 1 base, leaving 7 bases of the junction unmatched.

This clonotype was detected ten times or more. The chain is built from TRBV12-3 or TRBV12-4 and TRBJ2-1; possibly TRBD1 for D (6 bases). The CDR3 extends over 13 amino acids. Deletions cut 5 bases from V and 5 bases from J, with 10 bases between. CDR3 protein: CASSENRDNEQFF. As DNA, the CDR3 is TGTGCCAGCAGTGAGAACAGGGACAATGAGCAGTTCTTC.

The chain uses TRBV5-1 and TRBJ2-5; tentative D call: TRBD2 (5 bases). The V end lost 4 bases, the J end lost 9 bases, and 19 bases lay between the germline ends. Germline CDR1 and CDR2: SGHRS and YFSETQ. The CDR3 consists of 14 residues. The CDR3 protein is CASSPPDGVKAQYF. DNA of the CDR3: TGCGCCAGCAGCCCCCCGGACGGGGTGAAGGCCCAGTACTTC.

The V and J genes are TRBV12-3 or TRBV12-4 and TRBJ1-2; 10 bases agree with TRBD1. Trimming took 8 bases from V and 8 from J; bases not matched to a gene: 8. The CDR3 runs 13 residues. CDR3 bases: TGTGCCAGCGAAACCGGGACAGGGGAAGGCTACACCTTC. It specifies CASETGTGEGYTF.

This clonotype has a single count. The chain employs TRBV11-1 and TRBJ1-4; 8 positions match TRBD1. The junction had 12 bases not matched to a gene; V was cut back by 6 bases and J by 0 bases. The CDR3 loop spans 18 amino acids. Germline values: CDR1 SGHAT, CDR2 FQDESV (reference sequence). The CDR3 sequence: CASSRSGGAVSTNEKLFF. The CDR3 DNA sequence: TGTGCCAGCAGTCGATCAGGGGGCGCAGTCTCAACTAATGAAAAACTGTTTTTT.

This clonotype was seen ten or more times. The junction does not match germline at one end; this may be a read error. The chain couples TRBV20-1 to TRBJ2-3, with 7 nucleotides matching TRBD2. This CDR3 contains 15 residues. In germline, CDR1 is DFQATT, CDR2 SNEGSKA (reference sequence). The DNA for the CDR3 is TGCGGTGCTGCCCGGGACTACCATAGCACAGATACGCAGTATTTT. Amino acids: CGAARDYHSTDTQYF.

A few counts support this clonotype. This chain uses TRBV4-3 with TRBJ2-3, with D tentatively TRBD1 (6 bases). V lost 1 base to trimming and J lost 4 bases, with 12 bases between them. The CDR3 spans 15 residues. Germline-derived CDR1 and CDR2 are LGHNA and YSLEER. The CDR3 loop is CASSQVTGGADTQYF. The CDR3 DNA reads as TGCGCCAGCAGCCAAGTGACTGGGGGCGCAGATACGCAGTATTTT.

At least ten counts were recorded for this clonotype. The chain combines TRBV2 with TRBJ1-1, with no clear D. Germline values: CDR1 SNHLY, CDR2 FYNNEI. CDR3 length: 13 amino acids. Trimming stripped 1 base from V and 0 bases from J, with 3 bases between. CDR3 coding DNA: TGTGCCAGCAGTGAAGAGCTGAACACTGAAGCTTTCTTT. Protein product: CASSEELNTEAFF.

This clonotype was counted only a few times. The CDR3: CSARVDITGELFF. DNA for the CDR3: TGCAGTGCTAGAGTGGATATAACCGGGGAGCTGTTTTTT. This chain links TRBV20-1 with TRBJ2-2; D unclear. The CDR3 covers 13 residues. V was cut by 1 base and J by 5 bases, with 8 bases left in between. Germline V gene sequence: CDR1 DFQATT, CDR2 SNEGSKA (reference sequence).

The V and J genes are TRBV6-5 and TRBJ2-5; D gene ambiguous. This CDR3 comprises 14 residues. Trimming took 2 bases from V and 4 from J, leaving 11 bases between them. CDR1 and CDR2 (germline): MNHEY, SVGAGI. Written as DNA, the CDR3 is TGTGCCAGCAGTTACCTTAAAGGCGGAGAGACCCAGTACTTC. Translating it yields CASSYLKGGETQYF.

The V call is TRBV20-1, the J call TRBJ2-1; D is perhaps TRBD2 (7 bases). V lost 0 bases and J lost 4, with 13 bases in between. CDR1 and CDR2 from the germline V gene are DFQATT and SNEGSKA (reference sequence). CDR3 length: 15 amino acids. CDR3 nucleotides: TGCAGTGCTAGAGAAGGGGGGGGAAAATACAATGAGCAGTTCTTC. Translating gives CSAREGGGKYNEQFF.